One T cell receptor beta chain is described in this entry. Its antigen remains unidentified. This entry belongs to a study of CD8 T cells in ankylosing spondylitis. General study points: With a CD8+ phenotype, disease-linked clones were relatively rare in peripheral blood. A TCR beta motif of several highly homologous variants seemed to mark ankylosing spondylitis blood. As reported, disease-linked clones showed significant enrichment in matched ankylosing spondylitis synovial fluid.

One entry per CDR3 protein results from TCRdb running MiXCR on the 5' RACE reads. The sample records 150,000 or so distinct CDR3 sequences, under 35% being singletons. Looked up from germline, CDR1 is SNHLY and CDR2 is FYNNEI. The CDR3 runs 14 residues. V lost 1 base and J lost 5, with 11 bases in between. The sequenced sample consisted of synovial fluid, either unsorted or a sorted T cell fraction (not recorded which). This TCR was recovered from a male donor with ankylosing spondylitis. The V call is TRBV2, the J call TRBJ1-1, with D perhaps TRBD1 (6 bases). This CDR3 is CASSEDRAGTEAFF. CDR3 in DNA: TGTGCCAGCAGTGAAGACAGGGCTGGAACTGAAGCTTTCTTT.